The T cell receptor (beta chain) described here comes from a study of blood T cell repertoires in COVID-19. For the study at large: COVID-19 samples collected from the United States, Italy and Spain covered acute and convalescent phases.

Original processing methods: Cell counts per sample came from amplifying reference gene primers. This table comes from immunoSEQ multiplex PCR, and its TCRdb copy is limited to in-frame clones, with some not included. V, J and clone size were drawn from that table, and D and trimming were deduced from the DNA. Among about 130,000 clones listed, just under 85% were seen once. The sample comprised peripheral blood. The clonotype comes from a human donor in a cohort sampled during active COVID-19.

CDR3 DNA: TGCGCCAGCAGCCAAATCGACAGGGAAACCGGGGAGCTGTTTTTT. Protein sequence: CASSQIDRETGELFF. This chain links TRBV4-1 with TRBJ2-2, with 7 bases that match TRBD1. In germline, CDR1 is MGHRA, CDR2 YSYEKL. Trimming removed 2 bases from V and 5 bases from J; junction bases left unmatched: 5. The length of the CDR3 is 15 residues.